This TCR beta chain was obtained from a study of blood T cell repertoires in COVID-19. Germline V gene sequence: CDR1 SGHRS, CDR2 YFSETQ. Trimming removed 4 bases at V and 3 bases at J, with 16 bases between. The CDR3 loop spans 16 amino acids. Using immunoSEQ multiplex PCR, the repertoire was profiled, and TCRdb retains in-frame clones only, with some absent. The table has some 300,000 clones, under 90% seen once; the top ten hold 2.9%. Sequencing was performed on PBMCs or T cells enriched from blood (not recorded which). This clonotype originated in a woman in her forties or fifties who had been exposed to COVID-19. This chain uses TRBV5-1 with TRBJ2-2; D possibly corresponds to TRBD2 (6 bases). This CDR3 reads CASSPTGPGDTGELFF. CDR3 DNA: TGCGCCAGCAGCCCGACCGGGCCGGGGGACACCGGGGAGCTGTTTTTT.